The TCR beta chain described here comes from a study of blood T cell repertoires in COVID-19. CDR1 and CDR2 from the germline V gene are KGHDR and SFDVKD. The CDR3 spans 13 residues. Trimming cost V 5 bases and J 0 bases, with 6 bases left between them. Sequenced by immunoSEQ multiplex PCR; TCRdb stores in-frame clones only, minus some. The sample records 60,000 to 65,000 clones, roughly 84% being singletons. This rearrangement joins TRBV24-1 to TRBJ1-1; D not certain. The TCR originated in a man between 60 and 70 years old with COVID-19, enrolled during active disease. The sample was peripheral blood. The DNA of the CDR3 is TGTGCCACCAGTGGAGACATGAACACTGAAGCTTTCTTT. Translation: CATSGDMNTEAFF.